This TCR beta chain is drawn from a study of identical twins. The study, taken as a whole, reports: Invariant MAIT and iNKT cells may have partly biased zero-insertion analyses.

This clonotype was picked up a small number of times. Its specificity is unknown. All of the donors were Caucasians in good health. From the 5' RACE reads, TCRdb called clonotypes with MiXCR, one entry per CDR3 protein. The table lists roughly 710,000 distinct CDR3 sequences, roughly 6% of them singletons. The V end was cut by 2 bases, the J end by 3 bases, with 5 bases between. The CDR3 covers 13 residues. The V gene's germline CDR1 is MNHEY and CDR2 SVGEGT. The TCR originated in a man aged 18 to 29 in good health. The chain has TRBV6-2 or TRBV6-3 and TRBJ2-1; unclear D gene. Sequenced sample: naive T cells sorted from blood. The CDR3 protein is CASSYLNYNEQFF. DNA for the CDR3: TGTGCCAGCAGTTACCTCAACTACAATGAGCAGTTCTTC.